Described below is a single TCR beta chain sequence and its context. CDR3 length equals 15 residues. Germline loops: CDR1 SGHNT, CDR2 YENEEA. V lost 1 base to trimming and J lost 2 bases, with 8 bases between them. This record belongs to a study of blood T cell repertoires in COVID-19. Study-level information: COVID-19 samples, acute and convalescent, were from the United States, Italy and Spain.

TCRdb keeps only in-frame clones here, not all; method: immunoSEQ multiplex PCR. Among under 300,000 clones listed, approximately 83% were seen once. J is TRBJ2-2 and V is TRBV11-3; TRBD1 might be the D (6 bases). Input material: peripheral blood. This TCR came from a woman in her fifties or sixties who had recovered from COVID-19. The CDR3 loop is CASSLGGLNTGELFF. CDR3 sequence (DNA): TGTGCCAGCAGCTTAGGGGGGCTAAACACCGGGGAGCTGTTTTTT. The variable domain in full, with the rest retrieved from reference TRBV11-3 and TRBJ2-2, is EAGVVQSPRYKIIEKKQPVAFWCNPISGHNTLYWYLQNLGQGPELLIRYENEEAVDDSQLPKDRFSAERLKGVDSTLKIQPAELGDSAVYLCASSLGGLNTGELFFGEGSRLTVL.